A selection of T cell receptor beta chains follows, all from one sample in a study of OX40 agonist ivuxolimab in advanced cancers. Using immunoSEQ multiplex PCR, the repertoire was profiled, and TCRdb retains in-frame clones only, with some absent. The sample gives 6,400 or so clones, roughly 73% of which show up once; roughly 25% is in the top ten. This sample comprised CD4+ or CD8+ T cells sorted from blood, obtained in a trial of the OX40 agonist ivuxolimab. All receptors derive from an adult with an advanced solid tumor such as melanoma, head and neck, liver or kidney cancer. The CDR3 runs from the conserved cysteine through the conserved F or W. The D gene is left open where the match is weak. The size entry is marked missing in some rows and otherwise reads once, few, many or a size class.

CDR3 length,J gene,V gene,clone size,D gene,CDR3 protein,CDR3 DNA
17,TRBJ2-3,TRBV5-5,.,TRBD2,CASSQEGLALSTDTQYF,TGCGCCAGCAGCCAAGAAGGACTAGCCCTCAGCACAGATACGCAGTATTTT
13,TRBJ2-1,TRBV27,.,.,CASSLGPTNEQFF,TGTGCCAGCAGTTTAGGGCCGACCAATGAGCAGTTCTTC
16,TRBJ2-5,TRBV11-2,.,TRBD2,CASSLEPGLVAETQYF,TGTGCCAGCAGCTTAGAGCCGGGACTAGTAGCAGAGACCCAGTACTTC
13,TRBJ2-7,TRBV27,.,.,CASGGFLTYEQYF,TGTGCCAGCGGAGGGTTTTTGACCTACGAGCAGTACTTC
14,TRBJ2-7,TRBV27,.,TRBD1,CASSSQGGTYEQYF,TGTGCCAGCAGTTCACAGGGGGGTACCTACGAGCAGTACTTC
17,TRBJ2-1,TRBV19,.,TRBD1,CASSIDHGGTGGMEQFF,TGTGCCAGTAGTATAGACCATGGTGGGACAGGGGGCATGGAGCAGTTCTTC
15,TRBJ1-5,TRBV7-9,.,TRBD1,CASSATTGGNQPQHF,TGTGCCAGCAGCGCCACGACAGGGGGCAATCAGCCCCAGCATTTT
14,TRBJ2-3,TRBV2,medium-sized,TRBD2,CASAGGPGTDTQYF,TGTGCCAGCGCGGGAGGGCCTGGTACAGATACGCAGTATTTT
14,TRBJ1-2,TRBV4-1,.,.,CASTEPGSGYGYTF,TGCGCCAGCACAGAGCCGGGCTCGGGCTATGGCTACACCTTC
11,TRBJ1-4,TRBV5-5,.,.,CASSLLEKLFF,TGTGCCAGCAGCCTCTTAGAAAAACTGTTTTTT
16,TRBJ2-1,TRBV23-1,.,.,CASSHRGGSSYNEQFF,TGCGCCAGCAGTCACCGTGGGGGGTCGTCCTACAATGAGCAGTTCTTC
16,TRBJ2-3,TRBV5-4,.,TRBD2,CASSLISGGPRDTQYF,TGTGCCAGCAGCTTAATTTCGGGAGGGCCGCGGGATACGCAGTATTTT
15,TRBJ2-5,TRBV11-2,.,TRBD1,CASSSLGQGEETQYF,TGTGCCAGCAGCTCCTTGGGACAGGGCGAAGAGACCCAGTACTTC
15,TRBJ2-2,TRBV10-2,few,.,CASSETGGLTGELFF,TGCGCCAGCAGTGAGACAGGCGGACTCACCGGGGAGCTGTTTTTT
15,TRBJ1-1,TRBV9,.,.,CASSATGNGGTEAFF,TGTGCCAGCAGCGCAACAGGGAATGGGGGCACTGAAGCTTTCTTT
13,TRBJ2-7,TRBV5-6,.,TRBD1,CASSFGTAYEQYF,TGTGCCAGCAGCTTCGGGACAGCCTACGAGCAGTACTTC
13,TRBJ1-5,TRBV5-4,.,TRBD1,CASSPGGSQPQHF,TGTGCCAGCAGTCCAGGGGGCTCTCAGCCCCAGCATTTT
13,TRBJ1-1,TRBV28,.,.,CASSLRENTEAFF,TGTGCCAGCTCCTTACGGGAGAACACTGAAGCTTTCTTT
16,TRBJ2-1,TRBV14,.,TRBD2,CASSEVSGSSYNEQFF,TGTGCCAGCAGCGAAGTTAGCGGGAGTTCCTACAATGAGCAGTTCTTC
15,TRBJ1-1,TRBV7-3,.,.,CASSLEGGDGTEAFF,TGTGCCAGCAGCTTAGAGGGGGGCGACGGCACTGAAGCTTTCTTT
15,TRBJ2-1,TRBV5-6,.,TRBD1,CASSLLMDRDNEQFF,TGTGCCAGCAGCTTGTTAATGGACAGGGACAATGAGCAGTTCTTC
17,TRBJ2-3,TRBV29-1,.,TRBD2,CSVLLLAGEMSTDTQYF,TGCAGCGTTTTGTTGCTAGCGGGGGAGATGAGCACAGATACGCAGTATTTT
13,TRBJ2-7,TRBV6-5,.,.,CASSEGHSYEQYF,TGTGCCAGCAGTGAGGGCCACTCCTACGAGCAGTACTTC
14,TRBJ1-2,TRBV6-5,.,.,CASSYLGEGYGYTF,TGTGCCAGCAGTTACTTGGGGGAGGGGTATGGCTACACCTTC
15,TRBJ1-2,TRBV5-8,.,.,CASSLSRMSPDGARF,TGTGCCAGCAGCTTGTCTCGGATGAGTCCCGACGGGGCCCGCTTC
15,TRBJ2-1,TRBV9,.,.,CASSVDWTAYNEQFF,TGTGCCAGCAGCGTAGACTGGACGGCCTACAATGAGCAGTTCTTC
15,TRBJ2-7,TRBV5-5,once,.,CASSPGLSSSYEQYF,TGTGCCAGCAGCCCGGGACTCTCCAGCTCCTACGAGCAGTACTTC
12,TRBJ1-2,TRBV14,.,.,CASSPWNYGYTF,TGTGCCAGCAGCCCTTGGAACTATGGCTACACCTTC
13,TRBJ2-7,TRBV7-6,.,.,CASSLAWGYEQYF,TGTGCCAGCAGCTTAGCGTGGGGGTATGAGCAGTACTTC
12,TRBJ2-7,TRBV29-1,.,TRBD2,CSVSGTSYEQYF,TGCAGCGTTAGCGGGACTTCCTACGAGCAGTACTTC
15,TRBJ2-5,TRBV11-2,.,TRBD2,CASSHPSGGWETQYF,TGTGCCAGCAGCCACCCTAGCGGGGGGTGGGAGACCCAGTACTTC
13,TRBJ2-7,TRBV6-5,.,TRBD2,CASLTSGSYEQYF,TGTGCCAGTTTGACTAGCGGGTCCTACGAGCAGTACTTC
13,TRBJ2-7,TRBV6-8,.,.,CASSYAGAYEQYF,TGTGCCAGCAGTTACGCAGGGGCTTACGAGCAGTACTTC
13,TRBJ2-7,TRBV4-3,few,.,CASSQGRSYEQYF,TGCGCCAGCAGCCAGGGACGGTCCTACGAGCAGTACTTC
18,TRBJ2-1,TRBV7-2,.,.,CASSLFGPSAEGYNEQFF,TGTGCCAGCAGCTTATTCGGCCCCAGCGCTGAGGGCTACAATGAGCAGTTCTTC
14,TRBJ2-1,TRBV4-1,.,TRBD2,CASSQTSGSNEQFF,TGCGCCAGCAGCCAAACTAGCGGGAGCAATGAGCAGTTCTTC
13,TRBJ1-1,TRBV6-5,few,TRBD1,CASASGGARKAFF,TGTGCCAGCGCCTCAGGGGGCGCAAGGAAAGCTTTCTTT
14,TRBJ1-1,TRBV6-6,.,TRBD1,CASSYSRDSFEAFF,TGTGCCAGCAGTTACTCTAGGGACAGCTTTGAAGCTTTCTTT
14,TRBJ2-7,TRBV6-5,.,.,CASSYSPASYEQYF,TGTGCCAGCAGTTACTCTCCCGCATCCTACGAGCAGTACTTC
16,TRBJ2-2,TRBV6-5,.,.,CASSYFPSGHTGELFF,TGTGCCAGCAGTTACTTCCCCTCGGGACACACCGGGGAGCTGTTTTTT
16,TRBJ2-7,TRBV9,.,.,CASSLGIATGLNEQYF,TGTGCCAGCAGCTTAGGCATCGCAACAGGCCTCAACGAGCAGTACTTC
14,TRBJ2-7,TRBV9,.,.,CASSVAGTNYEQYF,TGTGCCAGCAGCGTAGCGGGGACAAATTACGAGCAGTACTTC
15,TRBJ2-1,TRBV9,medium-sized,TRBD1,CASSEGQGRNNEQFF,TGTGCCAGCAGCGAAGGACAGGGGCGAAACAATGAGCAGTTCTTC
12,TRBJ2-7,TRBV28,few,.,CASSLTGYEQYF,TGTGCCAGCAGTTTGACGGGTTACGAGCAGTACTTC
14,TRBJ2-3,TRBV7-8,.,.,CASSPRREADTQYF,TGTGCCAGCAGCCCCCGTAGGGAGGCAGATACGCAGTATTTT
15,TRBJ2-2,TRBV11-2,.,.,CASRGGTASTGELFF,TGTGCCAGCAGGGGCGGGACAGCCTCCACCGGGGAGCTGTTTTTT
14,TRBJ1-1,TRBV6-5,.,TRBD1,CASSYSTGATEAFF,TGTGCCAGCAGTTACTCGACAGGGGCCACTGAAGCTTTCTTT
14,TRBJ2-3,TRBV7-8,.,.,CASSQGGGTDTQYF,TGTGCCAGCAGCCAAGGTGGGGGCACAGATACGCAGTATTTT
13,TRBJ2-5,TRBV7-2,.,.,CASSLEGEETQYF,TGTGCCAGCAGCTTAGAGGGGGAGGAGACCCAGTACTTC
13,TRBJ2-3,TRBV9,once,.,CASSVWTADTQYF,TGTGCCAGCAGCGTGTGGACAGCAGATACGCAGTATTTT
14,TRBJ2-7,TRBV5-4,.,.,CASSSSSRTYEQYF,TGTGCCAGCAGTTCTAGTTCCCGTACCTACGAGCAGTACTTC
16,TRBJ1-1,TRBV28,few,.,CASSILVGTVNTEAFF,TGTGCCAGCAGTATACTCGTTGGGACCGTGAACACTGAAGCTTTCTTT
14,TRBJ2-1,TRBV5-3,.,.,CARSLRWSTNEQFF,TGTGCCAGAAGCTTGAGGTGGTCTACCAATGAGCAGTTCTTC
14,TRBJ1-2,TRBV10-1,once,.,CASSMTIKTYGYTF,TGCGCCAGCAGTATGACAATAAAGACCTATGGCTACACCTTC
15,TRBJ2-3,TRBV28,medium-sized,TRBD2,CASCSLADYTDTQYF,TGTGCCAGCTGCTCACTAGCGGACTACACAGATACGCAGTATTTT